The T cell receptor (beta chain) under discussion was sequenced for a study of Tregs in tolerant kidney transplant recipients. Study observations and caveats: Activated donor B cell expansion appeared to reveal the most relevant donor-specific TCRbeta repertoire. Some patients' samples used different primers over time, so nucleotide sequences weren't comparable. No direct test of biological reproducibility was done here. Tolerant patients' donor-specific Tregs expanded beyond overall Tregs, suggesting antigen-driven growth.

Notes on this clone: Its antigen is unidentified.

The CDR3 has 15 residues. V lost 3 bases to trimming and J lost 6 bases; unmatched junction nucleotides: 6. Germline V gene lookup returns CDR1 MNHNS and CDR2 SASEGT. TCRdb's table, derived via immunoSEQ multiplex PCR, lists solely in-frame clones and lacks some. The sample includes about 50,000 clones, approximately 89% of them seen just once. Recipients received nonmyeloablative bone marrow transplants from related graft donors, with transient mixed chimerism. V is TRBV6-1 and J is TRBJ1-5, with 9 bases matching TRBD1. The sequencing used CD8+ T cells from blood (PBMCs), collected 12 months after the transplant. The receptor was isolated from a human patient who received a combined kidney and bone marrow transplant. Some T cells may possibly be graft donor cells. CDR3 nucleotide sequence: TGTGCCAGCAGTGAGGGACAGGGTGGCGGTCAGCCCCAGCATTTT. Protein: CASSEGQGGGQPQHF.